This is a list of T cell receptor beta chains from one sample in a study of shared clonotypes between healthy human individuals. The protocol was immunoSEQ multiplex PCR, while the TCRdb copy is restricted to in-frame clones and leaves out a portion. The sample includes fewer than 850,000 clones, just over 95% of them seen just once. The sample was naive CD8+ T cells sorted from blood. The receptors originated from a young man in good health. Each CDR3 is given with its conserved first and last residue. Fields, in order: J gene, clone size, V gene, D gene, CDR3 protein, CDR3 DNA. D genes are given only for firm matches. Only part of the rows carry a size: once, few, many, or a class if the clone is expanded.

TRBJ2-7 . TRBV4-1 . CASSLSQAYEQYF TGCGCCAGCAGCCTCTCACAGGCCTACGAGCAGTACTTC
TRBJ2-5 . TRBV19 TRBD1 CASSIKGDRGRETQYF TGTGCCAGTAGTATCAAAGGGGACAGGGGGAGAGAGACCCAGTACTTC
TRBJ1-1 . TRBV6-1 . CASSLRGDTEAFF TGTGCCAGCAGTTTGCGAGGGGATACTGAAGCTTTCTTT
TRBJ2-7 . TRBV7-8 . CASTPEGRAYEQYF TGTGCCAGCACCCCAGAAGGTAGGGCCTACGAGCAGTACTTC
TRBJ1-4 . TRBV7-9 . CASSLSSVGGKLFF TGTGCCAGCAGCTTAAGTTCCGTTGGAGGAAAACTGTTTTTT
TRBJ2-7 . TRBV7-2 TRBD1 CASSLSQPGQAEYEQYF TGTGCCAGCAGCTTGAGCCAGCCGGGACAGGCAGAGTACGAGCAGTACTTC
TRBJ1-1 . TRBV5-8 . CASSFGLATEAFF TGTGCCAGCAGCTTCGGACTCGCCACTGAAGCTTTCTTT
TRBJ2-7 . TRBV7-2 TRBD2 CASSSPSGNPYEQYF TGTGCCAGCAGCTCACCGAGCGGGAACCCCTACGAGCAATACTTC
TRBJ2-3 . TRBV7-2 . CASSLRSGTQTSTDTQYF TGTGCCAGCAGCTTACGTTCGGGAACCCAAACTAGCACAGATACGCAGTATTTT
TRBJ1-2 once TRBV29-1 TRBD1 CSVVGQVPHGYTF TGCAGCGTTGTGGGACAGGTTCCACATGGCTACACCTTC
TRBJ2-3 . TRBV7-9 TRBD2 CASSQGTSGTDTQYF TGTGCCAGCAGCCAGGGGACTAGCGGCACAGATACGCAGTATTTT
TRBJ2-1 . TRBV25-1 . CASSVRAGVRNEQFF TGTGCCAGCAGCGTCCGGGCAGGGGTTCGCAATGAGCAGTTCTTC
TRBJ1-5 once TRBV19 . CASSIGSGIHQPQHF TGTGCCAGTAGTATTGGTTCAGGGATCCATCAGCCCCAGCATTTT
TRBJ2-1 . TRBV29-1 . CSVELGGNEQFF TGCAGCGTTGAACTAGGGGGCAATGAGCAGTTCTTC
TRBJ2-7 once TRBV27 . CASTPGLPPYEQYF TGTGCCAGCACCCCTGGTCTACCACCTTACGAGCAGTACTTC
TRBJ2-7 once TRBV11-2 TRBD2 CASSLEHLAASYEQYF TGTGCCAGCAGCTTAGAGCATCTAGCGGCCTCCTACGAGCAGTACTTC